This entry concerns a single T cell receptor beta chain. The CDR3 covers 15 residues. V gave up 1 base and J gave up 6 bases, with 13 bases separating them. The germline V gene encodes CDR1 SGHTA and CDR2 FQGNSA. This sample stems from a study of blood T cell repertoires in COVID-19. Study-wide context: COVID-19 samples collected from the United States, Italy and Spain covered acute and convalescent phases. In each case, the material was cDNA or gDNA derived from T cells, B-cell-depleted T cells, or PBMCs.

A Seattle source enrolled patients during active infection and followed them longitudinally. Study processing details: The assay estimated nucleated cells by amplifying reference gene primers. Sequencing was performed with immunoSEQ multiplex PCR; in TCRdb, only in-frame clones are kept and a portion is missing. The V and J calls and clone size come from that table; D and trimming were worked out from the DNA. The data contain some 250,000 clones, 81% of them singletons. The V and J genes are TRBV7-2 and TRBJ2-1; D is perhaps TRBD2 (6 bases). This clonotype was sampled from a woman over 75 with COVID-19, enrolled during active disease. The sample taken for sequencing was peripheral blood. CDR3 nucleotides: TGTGCCAGCAGCTTAGGGGCGGGATTTTCCAATGAGCAGTTCTTC. Translating it yields CASSLGAGFSNEQFF.